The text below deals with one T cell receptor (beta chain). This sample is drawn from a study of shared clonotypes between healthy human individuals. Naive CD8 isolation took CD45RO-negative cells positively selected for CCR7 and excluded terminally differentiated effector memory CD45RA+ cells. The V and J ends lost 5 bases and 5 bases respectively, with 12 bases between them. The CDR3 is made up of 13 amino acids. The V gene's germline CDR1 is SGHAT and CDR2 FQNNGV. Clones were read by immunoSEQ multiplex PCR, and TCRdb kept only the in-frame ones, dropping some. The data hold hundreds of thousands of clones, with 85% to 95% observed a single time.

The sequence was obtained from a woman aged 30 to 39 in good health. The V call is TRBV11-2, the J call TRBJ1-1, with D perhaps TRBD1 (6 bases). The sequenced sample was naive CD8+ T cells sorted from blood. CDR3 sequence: CASSLQGGTEAFF. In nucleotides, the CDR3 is TGTGCCAGCAGCCTACAGGGAGGTACTGAAGCTTTCTTT.